This entry features one T cell receptor beta chain sequence. The sample belongs to a study of cytotoxic CD8 clonotypes in ibrutinib-treated CLL. Overall study: Mean yields were approximately 250,000 productive templates and under 100,000 productive rearrangements per sample.

Germline CDR1 SGHRS, CDR2 YFSETQ. V was clipped by 2 bases and J by 13 bases; unmatched bases: 12. The CDR3 is made up of 15 amino acids. Measured with immunoSEQ multiplex PCR; TCRdb has only the in-frame clones, and not every one. Here the sample spans more than 200,000 clones, just over 70% being singletons. The clonotype was recovered from a human donor with chronic lymphocytic leukemia. The specimen comprised PBMCs, sampled after 12 months of ibrutinib treatment. V is TRBV5-1 and J is TRBJ2-1, with TRBD1 matching over 10 bases. The CDR3 DNA sequence: TGCGCCAGCAGCTTCCAACCTGATGCGACAGGGGGCCAGTTCTTC. Amino acids: CASSFQPDATGGQFF.